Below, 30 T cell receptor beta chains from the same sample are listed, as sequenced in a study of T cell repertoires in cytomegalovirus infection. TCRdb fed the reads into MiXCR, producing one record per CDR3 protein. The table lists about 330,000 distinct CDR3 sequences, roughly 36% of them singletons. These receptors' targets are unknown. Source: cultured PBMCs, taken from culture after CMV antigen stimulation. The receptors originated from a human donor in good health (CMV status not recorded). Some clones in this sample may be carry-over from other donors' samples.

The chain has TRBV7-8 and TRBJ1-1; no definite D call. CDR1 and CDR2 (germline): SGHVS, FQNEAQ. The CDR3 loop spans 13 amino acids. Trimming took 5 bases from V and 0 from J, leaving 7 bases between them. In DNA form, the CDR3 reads TGTGCCAGCAGCCCCCCACTGAACACTGAAGCTTTCTTT. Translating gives CASSPPLNTEAFF.

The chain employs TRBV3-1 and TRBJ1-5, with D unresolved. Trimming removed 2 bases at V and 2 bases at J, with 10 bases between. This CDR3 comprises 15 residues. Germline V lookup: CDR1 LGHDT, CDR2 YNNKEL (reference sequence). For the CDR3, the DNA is TGTGCCAGCAGCCAATTCCCGGGAGGCAATCAGCCCCAGCATTTT. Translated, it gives CASSQFPGGNQPQHF. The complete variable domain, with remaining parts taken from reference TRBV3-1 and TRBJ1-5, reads DTAVSQTPKYLVTQMGNDKSIKCEQNLGHDTMYWYKQDSKKFLKIMFSYNNKELIINETVPNRFSPKSPDKAHLNLHINSLELGDSAVYFCASSQFPGGNQPQHFGDGTRLSIL.

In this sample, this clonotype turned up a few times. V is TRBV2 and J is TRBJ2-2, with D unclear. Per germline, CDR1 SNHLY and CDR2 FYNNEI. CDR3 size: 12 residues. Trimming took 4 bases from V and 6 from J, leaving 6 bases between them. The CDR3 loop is CASSARPGELFF. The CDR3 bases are TGTGCCAGCAGTGCGAGGCCCGGGGAGCTGTTTTTT. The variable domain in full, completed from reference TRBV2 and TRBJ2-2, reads EPEVTQTPSHQVTQMGQEVILRCVPISNHLYFYWYRQILGQKVEFLVSFYNNEISEKSEIFDDQFSVERPDGSNFTLKIRSTKLEDSAMYFCASSARPGELFFGEGSRLTVL.

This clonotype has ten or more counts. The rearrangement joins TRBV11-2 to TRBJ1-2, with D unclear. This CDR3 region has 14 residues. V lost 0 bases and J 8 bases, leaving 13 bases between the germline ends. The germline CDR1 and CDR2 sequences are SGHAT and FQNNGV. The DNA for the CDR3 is TGTGCCAGCAGCTTAGAAAGATCGTCGGAGGGCTACACCTTC. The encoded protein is CASSLERSSEGYTF.

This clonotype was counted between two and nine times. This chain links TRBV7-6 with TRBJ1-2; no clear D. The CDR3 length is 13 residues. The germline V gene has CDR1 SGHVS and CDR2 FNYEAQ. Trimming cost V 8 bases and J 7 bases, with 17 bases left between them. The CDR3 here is CASLPPLSAGYTF. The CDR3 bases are TGTGCCAGCCTACCCCCCCTATCGGCTGGCTACACCTTC.

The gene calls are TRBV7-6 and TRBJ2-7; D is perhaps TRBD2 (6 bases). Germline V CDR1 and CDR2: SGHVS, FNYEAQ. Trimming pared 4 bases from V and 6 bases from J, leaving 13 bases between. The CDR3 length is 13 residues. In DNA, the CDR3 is TGTGCCAGCAGCTCGACTAGATTGGGCGAGCAGTACTTC. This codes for CASSSTRLGEQYF. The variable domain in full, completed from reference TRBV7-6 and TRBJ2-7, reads GAGVSQSPRYKVTKRGQDVALRCDPISGHVSLYWYRQALGQGPEFLTYFNYEAQQDKSGLPNDRFSAERPEGSISTLTIQRTEQRDSAMYRCASSSTRLGEQYFGPGTRLTVT.

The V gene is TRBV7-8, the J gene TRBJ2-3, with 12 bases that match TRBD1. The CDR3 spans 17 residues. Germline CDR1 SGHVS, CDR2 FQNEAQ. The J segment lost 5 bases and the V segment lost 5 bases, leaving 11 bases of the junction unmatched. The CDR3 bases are TGTGCCAGCAGCCGAGGGGGGGACAGGGGGCATGGAGATACGCAGTATTTT. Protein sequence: CASSRGGDRGHGDTQYF.

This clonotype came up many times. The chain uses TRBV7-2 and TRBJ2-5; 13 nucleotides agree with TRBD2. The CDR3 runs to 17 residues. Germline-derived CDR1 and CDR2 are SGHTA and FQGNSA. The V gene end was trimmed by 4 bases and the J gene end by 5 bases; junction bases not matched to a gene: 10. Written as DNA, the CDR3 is TGTGCCAGCAGCTCAAACGCCCGGACTAGCGGGAGTGAGACCCAGTACTTC. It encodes CASSSNARTSGSETQYF.

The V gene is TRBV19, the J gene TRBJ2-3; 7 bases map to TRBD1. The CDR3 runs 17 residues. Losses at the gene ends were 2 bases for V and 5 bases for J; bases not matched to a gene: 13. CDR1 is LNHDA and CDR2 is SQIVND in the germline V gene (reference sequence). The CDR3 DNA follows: TGTGCCAGTAGTATAAGTTCGGGACAGTATTCCGAAGATACGCAGTATTTT. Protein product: CASSISSGQYSEDTQYF.

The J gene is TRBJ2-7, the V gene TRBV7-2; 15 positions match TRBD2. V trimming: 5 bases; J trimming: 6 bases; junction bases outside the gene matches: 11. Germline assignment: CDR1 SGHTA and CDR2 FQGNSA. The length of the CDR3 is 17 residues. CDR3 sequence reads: CASSPGLAGGPMGEQYF. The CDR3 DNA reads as TGTGCCAGCAGCCCCGGACTAGCGGGAGGGCCGATGGGCGAGCAGTACTTC.

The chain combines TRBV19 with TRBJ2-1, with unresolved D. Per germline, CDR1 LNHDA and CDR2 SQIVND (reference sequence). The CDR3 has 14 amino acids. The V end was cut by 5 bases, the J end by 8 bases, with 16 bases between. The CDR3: CASSYAVASYEQFF. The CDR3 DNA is TGTGCCAGTAGTTATGCGGTAGCTTCGTATGAGCAGTTCTTC. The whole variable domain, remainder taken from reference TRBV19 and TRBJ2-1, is DGGITQSPKYLFRKEGQNVTLSCEQNLNHDAMYWYRQDPGQGLRLIYYSQIVNDFQKGDIAEGYSVSREKKESFPLTVTSAQKNPTAFYLCASSYAVASYEQFFGPGTRLTVL.

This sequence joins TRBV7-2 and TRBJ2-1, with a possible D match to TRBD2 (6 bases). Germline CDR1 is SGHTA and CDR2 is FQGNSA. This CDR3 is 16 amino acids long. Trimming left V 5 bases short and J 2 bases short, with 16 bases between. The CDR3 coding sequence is TGTGCCAGCAGCCTGGGGGGAGCGCTCCCCTACAATGAGCAGTTCTTC. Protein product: CASSLGGALPYNEQFF.

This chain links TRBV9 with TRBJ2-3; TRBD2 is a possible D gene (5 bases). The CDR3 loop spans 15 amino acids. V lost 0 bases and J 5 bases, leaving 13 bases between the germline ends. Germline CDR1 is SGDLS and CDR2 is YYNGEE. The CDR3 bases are TGTGCCAGCAGCGTAGATGAGGGCTTACTAGATACGCAGTATTTT. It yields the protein CASSVDEGLLDTQYF.

The CDR3 bases are TGTGCCAGCAGTACCTACGCGCGCGGGGACTACAATGAGCAGTTCTTC. Amino acid sequence: CASSTYARGDYNEQFF. The rearrangement links TRBV27 to TRBJ2-1; TRBD2 is a possible D gene (6 bases). The CDR3 covers 16 residues. Germline CDR1 and CDR2: MNHEY and SMNVEV (reference sequence). Trimming pared 5 bases from V and 3 bases from J, leaving 17 bases between.

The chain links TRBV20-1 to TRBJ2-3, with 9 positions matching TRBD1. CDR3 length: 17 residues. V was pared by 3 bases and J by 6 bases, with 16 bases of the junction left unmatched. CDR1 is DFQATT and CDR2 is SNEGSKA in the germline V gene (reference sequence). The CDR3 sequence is CSASPIPQGQGLDTQYF. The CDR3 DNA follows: TGCAGTGCTAGTCCCATCCCACAGGGACAGGGCCTCGATACGCAGTATTTT.

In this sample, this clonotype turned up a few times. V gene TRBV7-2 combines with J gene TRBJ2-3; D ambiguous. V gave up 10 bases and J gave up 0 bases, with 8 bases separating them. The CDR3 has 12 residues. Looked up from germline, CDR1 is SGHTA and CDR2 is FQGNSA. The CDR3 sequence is CATQRSTDTQYF. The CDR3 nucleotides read TGTGCCACCCAACGAAGCACAGATACGCAGTATTTT.

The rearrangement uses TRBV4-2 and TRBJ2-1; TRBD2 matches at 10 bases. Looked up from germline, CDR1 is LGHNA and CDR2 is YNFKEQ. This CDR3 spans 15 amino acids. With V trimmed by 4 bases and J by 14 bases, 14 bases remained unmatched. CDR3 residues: CASSPRAGGPSEKFF. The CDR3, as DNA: TGTGCCAGCAGCCCCAGAGCGGGAGGGCCCTCCGAGAAGTTCTTC.

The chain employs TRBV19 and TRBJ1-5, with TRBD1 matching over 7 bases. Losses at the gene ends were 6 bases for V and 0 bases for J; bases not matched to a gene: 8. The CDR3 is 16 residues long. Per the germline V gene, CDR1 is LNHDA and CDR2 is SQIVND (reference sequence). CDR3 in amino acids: CASSDRQGVSNQPQHF. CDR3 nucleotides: TGTGCCAGTAGCGATCGACAGGGTGTTAGCAATCAGCCCCAGCATTTT. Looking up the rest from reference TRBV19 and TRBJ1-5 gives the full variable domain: DGGITQSPKYLFRKEGQNVTLSCEQNLNHDAMYWYRQDPGQGLRLIYYSQIVNDFQKGDIAEGYSVSREKKESFPLTVTSAQKNPTAFYLCASSDRQGVSNQPQHFGDGTRLSIL.

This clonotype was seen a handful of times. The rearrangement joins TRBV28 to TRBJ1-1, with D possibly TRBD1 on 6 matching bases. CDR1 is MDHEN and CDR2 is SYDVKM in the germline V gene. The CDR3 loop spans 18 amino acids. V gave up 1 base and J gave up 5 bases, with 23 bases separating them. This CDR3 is CASSLYSAPQGSGTEAFF. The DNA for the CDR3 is TGTGCCAGCAGTTTATATTCCGCCCCCCAGGGGTCGGGGACTGAAGCTTTCTTT. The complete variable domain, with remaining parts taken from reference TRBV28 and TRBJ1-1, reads DVKVTQSSRYLVKRTGEKVFLECVQDMDHENMFWYRQDPGLGLRLIYFSYDVKMKEKGDIPEGYSVSREKKERFSLILESASTNQTSMYLCASSLYSAPQGSGTEAFFGQGTRLTVV.

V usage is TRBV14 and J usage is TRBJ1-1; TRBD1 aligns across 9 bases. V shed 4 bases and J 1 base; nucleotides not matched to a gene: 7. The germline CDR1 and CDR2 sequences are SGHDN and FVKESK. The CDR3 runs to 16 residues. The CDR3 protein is CASSLRTGERNTEAFF. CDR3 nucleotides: TGTGCCAGCAGCCTCCGGACAGGGGAGAGGAACACTGAAGCTTTCTTT.

CDR3 amino acids: CSARAGRASYNEQFF. CDR3 nucleotide sequence: TGCAGTGCTAGGGCCGGACGGGCGTCCTACAATGAGCAGTTCTTC. The rearrangement uses TRBV20-1 and TRBJ2-1; D remains unclear. CDR3 size: 15 residues. V was clipped by 3 bases and J by 1 base, with 13 bases between them. The germline gives CDR1 DFQATT, CDR2 SNEGSKA (reference sequence).

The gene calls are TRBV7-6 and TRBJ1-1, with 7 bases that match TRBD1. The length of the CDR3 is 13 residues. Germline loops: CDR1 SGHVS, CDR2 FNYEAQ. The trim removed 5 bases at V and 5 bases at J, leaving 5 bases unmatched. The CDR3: CASSPKTGTEAFF. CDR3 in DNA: TGTGCCAGCAGCCCAAAGACAGGGACTGAAGCTTTCTTT.

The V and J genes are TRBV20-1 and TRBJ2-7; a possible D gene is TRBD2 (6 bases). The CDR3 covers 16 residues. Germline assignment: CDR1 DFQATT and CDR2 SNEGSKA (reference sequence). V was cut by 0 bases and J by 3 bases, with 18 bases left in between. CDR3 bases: TGCAGTGCTAGAGATAGGGACTCCCAAACCTACTACGAGCAGTACTTC. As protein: CSARDRDSQTYYEQYF.

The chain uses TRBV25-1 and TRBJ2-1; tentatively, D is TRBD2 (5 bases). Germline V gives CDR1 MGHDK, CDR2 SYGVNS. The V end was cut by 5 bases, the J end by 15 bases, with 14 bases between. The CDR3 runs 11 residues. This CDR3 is CASSLAHDRFF. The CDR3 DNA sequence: TGTGCCAGCAGTCTAGCTCACGATAGGTTCTTC. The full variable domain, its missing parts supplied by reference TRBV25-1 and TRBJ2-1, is EADIYQTPRYLVIGTGKKITLECSQTMGHDKMYWYQQDPGMELHLIHYSYGVNSTEKGDLSSESTVSRIRTEHFPLTLESARPSHTSQYLCASSLAHDRFFGPGTRLTVL.

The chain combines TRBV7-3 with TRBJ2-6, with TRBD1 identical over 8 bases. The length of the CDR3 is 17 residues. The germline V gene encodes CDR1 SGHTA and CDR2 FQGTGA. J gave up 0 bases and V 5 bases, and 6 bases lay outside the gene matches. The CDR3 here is CASSPGQGISGANVLTF. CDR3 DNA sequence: TGTGCCAGCAGCCCTGGACAGGGAATCTCTGGGGCCAACGTCCTGACTTTC. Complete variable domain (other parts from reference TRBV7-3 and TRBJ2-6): GAGVSQTPSNKVTEKGKYVELRCDPISGHTALYWYRQSLGQGPEFLIYFQGTGAADDSGLPNDRFFAVRPEGSVSTLKIQRTERGDSAVYLCASSPGQGISGANVLTFGAGSRLTVL.

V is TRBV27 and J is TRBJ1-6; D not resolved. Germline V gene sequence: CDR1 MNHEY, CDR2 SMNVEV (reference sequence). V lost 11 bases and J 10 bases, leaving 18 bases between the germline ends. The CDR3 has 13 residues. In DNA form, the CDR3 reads TGTGCCGAAGCGGCGGGGTTGGAATCACCCCTCCACTTT. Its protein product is CAEAAGLESPLHF.

The CDR3 coding sequence is TGCAGTGCTAGAGATGGGCGGGAGGGGTACAATGAGCAGTTCTTC. Encoded protein: CSARDGREGYNEQFF. The rearrangement links TRBV20-1 to TRBJ2-1, with 9 positions matching TRBD2. The ends lost 0 bases at V and 4 bases at J; junction bases unmatched: 4. Germline CDR1 reads DFQATT; CDR2 reads SNEGSKA (reference sequence). This CDR3 region has 15 residues.

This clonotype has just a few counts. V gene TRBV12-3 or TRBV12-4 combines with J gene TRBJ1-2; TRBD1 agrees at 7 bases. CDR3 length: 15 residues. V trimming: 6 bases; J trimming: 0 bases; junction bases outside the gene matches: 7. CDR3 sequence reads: CASRPITGANYGYTF. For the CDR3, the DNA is TGTGCCAGCAGACCCATTACAGGGGCTAACTATGGCTACACCTTC.

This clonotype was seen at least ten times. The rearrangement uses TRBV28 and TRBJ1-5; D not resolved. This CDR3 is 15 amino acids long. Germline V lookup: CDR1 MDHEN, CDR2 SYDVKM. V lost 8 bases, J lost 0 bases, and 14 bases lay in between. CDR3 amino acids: CASGKHTYSNQPQHF. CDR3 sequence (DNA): TGTGCCAGCGGGAAGCATACTTATAGCAATCAGCCCCAGCATTTT. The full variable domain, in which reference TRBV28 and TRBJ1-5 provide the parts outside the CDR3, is DVKVTQSSRYLVKRTGEKVFLECVQDMDHENMFWYRQDPGLGLRLIYFSYDVKMKEKGDIPEGYSVSREKKERFSLILESASTNQTSMYLCASGKHTYSNQPQHFGDGTRLSIL.

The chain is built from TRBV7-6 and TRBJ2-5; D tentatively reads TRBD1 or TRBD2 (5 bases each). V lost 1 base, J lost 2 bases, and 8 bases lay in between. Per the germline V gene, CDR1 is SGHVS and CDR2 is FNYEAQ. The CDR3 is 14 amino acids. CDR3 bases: TGTGCCAGCAGCTTAGGGGACGGACAAGAGACCCAGTACTTC. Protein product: CASSLGDGQETQYF. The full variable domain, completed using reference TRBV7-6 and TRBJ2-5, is GAGVSQSPRYKVTKRGQDVALRCDPISGHVSLYWYRQALGQGPEFLTYFNYEAQQDKSGLPNDRFSAERPEGSISTLTIQRTEQRDSAMYRCASSLGDGQETQYFGPGTRLLVL.